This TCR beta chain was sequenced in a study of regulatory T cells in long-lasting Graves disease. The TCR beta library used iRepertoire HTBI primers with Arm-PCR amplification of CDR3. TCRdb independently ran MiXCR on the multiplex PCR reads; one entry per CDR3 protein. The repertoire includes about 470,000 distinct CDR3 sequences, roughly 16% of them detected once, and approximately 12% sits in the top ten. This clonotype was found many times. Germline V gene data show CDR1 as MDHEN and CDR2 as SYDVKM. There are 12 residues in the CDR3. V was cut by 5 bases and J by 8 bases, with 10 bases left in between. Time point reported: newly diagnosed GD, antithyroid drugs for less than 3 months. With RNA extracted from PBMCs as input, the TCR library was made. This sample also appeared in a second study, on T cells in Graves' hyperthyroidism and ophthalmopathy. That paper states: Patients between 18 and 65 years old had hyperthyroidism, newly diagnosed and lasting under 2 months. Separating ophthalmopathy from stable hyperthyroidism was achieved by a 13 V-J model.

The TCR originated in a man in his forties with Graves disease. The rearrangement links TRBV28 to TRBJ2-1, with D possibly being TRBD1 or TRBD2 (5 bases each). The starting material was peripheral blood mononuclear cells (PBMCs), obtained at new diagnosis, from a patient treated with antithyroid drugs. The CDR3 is CASSGGEDEQFF. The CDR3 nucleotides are TGTGCCAGCAGTGGGGGTGAGGATGAGCAGTTCTTC.